At least ten counts were recorded for the clone carrying this TCR beta chain. Its antigen is not identified. These data are taken from a study of Graves' ophthalmopathy and Graves' hyperthyroidism. General study findings and limits: Using a 13-signature model, the authors split ophthalmopathy from stable hyperthyroidism, with roughly 90% sensitivity and roughly 80% specificity.

Diagnosis used clinical symptoms, serum thyroxine, TRAb, thyroid ultrasound and orbital computed tomography. Amplified TCR beta CDR3 regions were obtained using RNA transcripts as template. HTBI primers primed a first-round RT-PCR, and a second-round multiplex PCR followed. From the multiplex PCR reads, TCRdb called clonotypes with MiXCR, one entry per CDR3 protein. This repertoire shows 600,000 to 950,000 distinct CDR3 sequences, 35% to 50% found once; its top ten account for 44%. Sequencing was done on a sample of peripheral blood. The sequence was collected from an adult man with Graves' ophthalmopathy.

In DNA form, the CDR3 reads TGTGCCAGCAGTTTATTTCTAGGTTCACCCCTCCACTTT. Its protein is CASSLFLGSPLHF. The chain is built from TRBV12-3 or TRBV12-4 and TRBJ1-6; D is undetermined. Trimming took off 2 bases at V and 9 bases at J, with 8 bases between the two ends. CDR3 length: 13 amino acids.